This T cell receptor (beta chain) was sequenced for a study of post-analysis software for immune sequencing data. Background on the study: Clinical courses comprised relapsing-remitting, secondary progressive and progressive-relapsing multiple sclerosis. Overall study results and limits: Multiple sclerosis was associated with a significant reduction in normalized Chao1 diversity relative to controls.

Notes on this clonotype: Its antigen is unknown.

The TCR beta cDNA libraries carried unique molecular identifiers. TCRdb passed the PCR reads through MiXCR, listing each CDR3 protein once. The data hold roughly 800,000 distinct CDR3 sequences, with 40% to 55% observed a single time. This receptor was identified in a girl aged 5 to 17 with multiple sclerosis. The sequenced material came from blood.

The CDR3 nucleotides are TGTGCCAGCGCCGTTGCAGGGGTCTACGAGCAGTACTTC. Its protein is CASAVAGVYEQYF. This rearrangement joins TRBV27 to TRBJ2-7, with D maybe TRBD1 (6 bases). CDR1 MNHEY and CDR2 SMNVEV come from the germline V gene (reference sequence). The V end was cut by 8 bases, the J end by 3 bases, with 14 bases between. CDR3 length: 13 residues.